A selection of T cell receptor beta chains follows, all from one sample in a study of identical twins. TCRdb redid the calling of the 5' RACE reads with MiXCR, one entry per CDR3 protein. The top ten clones hold roughly 3.2% of a sample with approximately 590,000 distinct CDR3 sequences, more than 9% of them seen once. The same sample was also used in a study of yellow fever vaccine responses in identical twins.

Input material: PBMCs. The origin of the receptors is a young woman in good health. Each CDR3 is given with its conserved first and last residue. D genes are given only for firm matches. The size field is filled for only some rows; it gives once, few, many or a size class.

>TRBJ2-7|TRBV29-1|many|.
TGCAGCGTACAAACATGGGGCAACGAGCAGTACTTC
CSVQTWGNEQYF
>TRBJ2-1|TRBV7-8|many|.
TGTGCCAGCAGCTTAGCGGATTACGGACACTACAATGAGCAGTTCTTC
CASSLADYGHYNEQFF
>TRBJ1-1|TRBV7-2|many|TRBD1
TGTGCCAGCAGCGAACAGGGGATTCCGAACACTGAAGCTTTCTTT
CASSEQGIPNTEAFF
>TRBJ1-2|TRBV9|.|TRBD1
TGTGCCAGCAGCGCGAGGACAGGGGACCGCCTACTCTATGGCTACACCTTC
CASSARTGDRLLYGYTF
>TRBJ1-4|TRBV11-1|.|.
TGTGCCAGCAGCAAACAGAAAGACTCTCTTGCAACTAATGAAAAACTGTTTTTT
CASSKQKDSLATNEKLFF
>TRBJ2-7|TRBV29-1|many|.
TGCAGCGTTGTTCCAGGGGGGGGCGAGCAGTACTTC
CSVVPGGGEQYF
>TRBJ1-2|TRBV3-1|few|.
TGTGCCAGCAGCCAAGTTTTGGGGGACGGCGGAGGAGGCTACACCTTC
CASSQVLGDGGGGYTF
>TRBJ2-5|TRBV29-1|many|TRBD1
TGCAGCGTTGTAGGCACCGGGACAGGGAAGGAGACCCAGTACTTC
CSVVGTGTGKETQYF
>TRBJ2-6|TRBV11-2|.|.
TGTGCCAGCAGCGCGGACAGCTCTGGGACCAACGTCCTGACTTTC
CASSADSSGTNVLTF
>TRBJ2-2|TRBV20-1|few|.
TGCAGTGCTAGAGATTTAGGGTCTGGAGGGACGAACACCGGGGAGCTGTTTTTT
CSARDLGSGGTNTGELFF
>TRBJ2-6|TRBV5-1|few|TRBD1
TGCGCCAGCTCCCCGGGACAGACCTCTGGGGCCAACGTCCTGACTTTC
CASSPGQTSGANVLTF
>TRBJ1-4|TRBV7-6|few|.
TGTGCCAGCAGCAGCAGGGGAGTCGGTGAAAAACTGTTTTTT
CASSSRGVGEKLFF
>TRBJ2-7|TRBV20-1|.|.
TGCAGTGCTAGCTCGTATCTGGAGGAGCAGTACTTC
CSASSYLEEQYF
>TRBJ2-3|TRBV3-1|many|.
TGTGCCAGCAGCCAGGAAGGGGTAATTGCGCAGTATTTT
CASSQEGVIAQYF
>TRBJ1-6|TRBV7-9|few|.
TGTGCCAGCAGCTCTGAGGGGGGTTCACCCCTCCACTTT
CASSSEGGSPLHF
>TRBJ1-5|TRBV20-1|many|.
TGCAGTGCCCGAATACAGGGAGGCAATCAGCCCCAGCATTTT
CSARIQGGNQPQHF
>TRBJ2-7|TRBV7-9|.|.
TGTGCCAGCAGCCTAGGCGCGGGAATCGACGAGCAGTACTTC
CASSLGAGIDEQYF
>TRBJ2-1|TRBV4-1|few|TRBD2
TGCGCCAGCAGCCCGCCACGACTAGCGGGAGTGAACAATGAGCAGTTCTTC
CASSPPRLAGVNNEQFF
>TRBJ2-3|TRBV7-2|.|TRBD2
TGTGCCAGCAGCTCCCTAGCGGGAGCCTACACAGATACGCAGTATTTT
CASSSLAGAYTDTQYF
>TRBJ2-7|TRBV7-9|.|.
TGTGCCAGCAGTTCAATTGTCCATGAGCAGTACTTC
CASSSIVHEQYF
>TRBJ2-7|TRBV29-1|many|TRBD1
TGCAGCGTTGAAGATCGGCGACAGGGGGTGGGTGAGCAGTACTTC
CSVEDRRQGVGEQYF
>TRBJ2-5|TRBV6-1|once|.
TGTGCCAGCAGGACGGGACTTCAGGGAGAGACCCAGTACTTC
CASRTGLQGETQYF
>TRBJ2-7|TRBV5-5|few|.
TGTGCCAGCACCGAACCGGGACGCCTTAACCACGAGCAGTACTTC
CASTEPGRLNHEQYF